One T cell receptor (beta chain) is described in this entry. The data originate from a study of blood T cell repertoires in COVID-19. Across the study: From the United States, Italy and Spain came samples of acute and convalescent COVID-19. T cells, B-cell-depleted T cells, or PBMCs provided the cDNA or gDNA that served as material.

Method: immunoSEQ multiplex PCR; TCRdb's copy keeps in-frame clones and lacks some. The sample contains some 190,000 clones, 88% of which appear only once. The CDR3 runs to 14 residues. Germline CDR1 reads SGHVT; CDR2 reads SQSDAQ. V gave up 5 bases and J gave up 5 bases; unmatched junction bases: 5. Sequencing used peripheral blood. The chain is built from TRBV7-4 and TRBJ1-4; 7 bases are a match to TRBD1. The TCR originated in a human donor in a cohort sampled during active COVID-19. The CDR3 DNA reads TGTGCCAGCAGCCTCACAGGGGAGAATGAAAAACTGTTTTTT. Translated, it gives CASSLTGENEKLFF.